This T cell receptor beta chain was identified in a study of beta chain features in type 1 diabetes. Study-wide background: The study found patients and healthy donors alike in age, gender and cell yields. Study conclusions and caveats: In type 1 diabetes patients, VDJ junctions had fewer insertions; deletions at these junctions were more frequent. Patients showed naive, central memory and Treg TCRB repertoires that appeared more similar than those of healthy donors.

Note on this clone: Its antigen is undetermined.

The CDR3 length is 14 residues. Germline V gene lookup returns CDR1 ENHRY and CDR2 SYGVKD. V was clipped by 9 bases and J by 0 bases, with 13 bases between them. Sequenced material consisted of expressed TCRB transcripts (all of the isolated RNA was reverse transcribed). Profiling relied on immunoSEQ multiplex PCR, and the TCRdb table lists in-frame clones only, not all of them. The sample has 220,000 or so clones, roughly 70% seen once. A sort by CD45RO/CCR7/CD25/CD127/CD95/CD27 yielded CD4+ naive, central memory, regulatory and stem cell-like memory cells. The sequencing sample was made of naive CD4+ T cells from blood. The chain carries TRBV10-3 and TRBJ2-3; D is perhaps TRBD1 (5 bases). The sequence was collected from a young man in good health. CDR3 nucleotides: TGTGCCATAAGGACACCAGCTAGCACAGATACGCAGTATTTT. Protein: CAIRTPASTDTQYF.